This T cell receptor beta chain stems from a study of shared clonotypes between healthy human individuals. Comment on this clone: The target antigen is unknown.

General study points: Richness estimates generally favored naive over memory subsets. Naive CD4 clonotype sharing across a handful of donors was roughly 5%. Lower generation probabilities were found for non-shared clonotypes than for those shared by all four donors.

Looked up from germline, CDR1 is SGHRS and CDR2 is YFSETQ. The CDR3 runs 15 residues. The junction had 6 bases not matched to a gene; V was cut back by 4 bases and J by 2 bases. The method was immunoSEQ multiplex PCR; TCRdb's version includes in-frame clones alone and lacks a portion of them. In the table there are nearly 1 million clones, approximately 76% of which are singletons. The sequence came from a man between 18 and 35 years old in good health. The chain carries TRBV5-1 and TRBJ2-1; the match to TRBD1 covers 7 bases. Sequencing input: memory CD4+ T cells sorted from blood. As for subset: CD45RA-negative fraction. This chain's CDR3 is CASSPGDSTYNEQFF. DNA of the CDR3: TGCGCCAGCAGCCCAGGGGACAGTACCTACAATGAGCAGTTCTTC.